The clone carrying this TCR beta chain was recorded only once. The sample is drawn from a study of Ad26.COV2.S vaccination and SARS-CoV-2 variants. Study information: Sample donor was a member of the COV1001 Ad26.COV2.S trial arm. Ad26.COV2.S was injected intramuscularly once or twice, 56 days apart.

Produced via immunoSEQ multiplex PCR; TCRdb's table is partial and in-frame only. This table holds approximately 400,000 clones, 70% to 90% found once. Sample treatment: over 15 received Ad26.COV2.S at low or high dose, single or two shots; roughly five received placebo; per-sample allocation not given. Collection of the samples took place on day 63 after the first injection of vaccine or placebo. This person who donated was an adult of 18-55 years in Boston. The CDR3 length is 15 residues. Germline lookup yields CDR1 SGHKS and CDR2 YYEKEE (reference sequence). The V segment lost 2 bases and the J segment 3 bases; nucleotides outside the gene matches: 4.

The rearrangement uses TRBV5-5 and TRBJ2-1; 8 nucleotides align to TRBD2. This receptor was identified in a person between 18 and 60 years old who received the Ad26.COV2.S COVID-19 vaccine or a placebo. This specimen was peripheral blood, taken in a trial of Ad26.COV2.S vaccine versus placebo. The CDR3 DNA is TGTGCCAGCAGCTTATCCGCGGGAGGCTACAATGAGCAGTTCTTC. This gives the protein CASSLSAGGYNEQFF.